A single sample is the source of the 23 T cell receptor beta chains below, sequenced in a study of blood T cell repertoires in COVID-19. This table comes from immunoSEQ multiplex PCR, and its TCRdb copy is limited to in-frame clones, with some not included. The sample gives about 190,000 clones, around 88% of which show up once; 4% is in the top ten. Sequencing used peripheral blood. These receptors originate from a woman aged 25 to 45 with acute or convalescent COVID-19.

The rearrangement joins TRBV11-2 to TRBJ2-7; D perhaps matches TRBD2 (5 bases). V was cut by 5 bases and J by 0 bases, with 14 bases left in between. The CDR3 is made up of 15 amino acids. Germline CDR1 SGHAT, CDR2 FQNNGV. As DNA, the CDR3 is TGTGCCAGCAGCCAGGACGGGGTATCCTCCTACGAGCAGTACTTC. Its translation: CASSQDGVSSYEQYF.

V gene TRBV29-1 combines with J gene TRBJ2-3; TRBD2 agrees at 8 bases. Germline-derived CDR1 and CDR2 are SQVTM and ANQGSEA. The junction had 9 bases not matched to a gene; V was cut back by 7 bases and J by 3 bases. This CDR3 is 14 amino acids long. As DNA, the CDR3 is TGCAGCGCCGTGGTAGGGACTAGAACAGATACGCAGTATTTT. Its protein is CSAVVGTRTDTQYF.

The chain combines TRBV7-9 with TRBJ1-4; D is unresolved. Trimming shortened V by 1 base and J by 10 bases, and 7 bases separated the two germline ends. CDR1 and CDR2 from the germline V gene are SEHNR and FQNEAQ (reference sequence). The CDR3 consists of 12 residues. The CDR3 bases are TGTGCCAGCAGCTTAGATGGCGGAAAACTGTTTTTT. This codes for CASSLDGGKLFF.

The CDR3 is CSVEGPSYEQYF. The CDR3 DNA is TGCAGCGTTGAAGGGCCTAGCTACGAGCAGTACTTC. V gene TRBV29-1 combines with J gene TRBJ2-7, with unresolved D. The CDR3 length is 12 residues. Trimming left V 1 base short and J 3 bases short, with 7 bases between. Germline-derived CDR1 and CDR2 are SQVTM and ANQGSEA.

V and J are TRBV28 and TRBJ2-6; D is unresolved. Looked up from germline, CDR1 is MDHEN and CDR2 is SYDVKM. V was shortened by 5 bases and J by 2 bases, with 4 bases between the two germline ends. This CDR3 has 13 residues. The CDR3 DNA is TGTGCCAGCAGTGGAGCTGGGGCCAACGTCCTGACTTTC. It encodes CASSGAGANVLTF.

V usage is TRBV3-1 (or the pseudogene TRBV3-2) and J usage is TRBJ2-3, with 7 bases lining up with TRBD2. CDR1 LGHDT and CDR2 YNNKEL come from the germline V gene (reference sequence). The CDR3 length is 15 residues. J gave up 4 bases and V 4 bases, and 8 bases lay outside the gene matches. The CDR3 spells CASSLGAGAADTQYF. CDR3 nucleotides: TGTGCCAGCAGCCTGGGTGCGGGAGCAGCAGATACGCAGTATTTT.

This chain joins TRBV6-5 and TRBJ2-2; a possible D gene is TRBD1 (5 bases). CDR1 is MNHEY and CDR2 is SVGAGI in the germline V gene. V shed 8 bases and J shed 6 bases, with 13 bases lying between them. The CDR3 loop spans 13 amino acids. DNA for the CDR3: TGTGCCAGCGGCCGCGGACATTCCGGGGAGCTGTTTTTT. Protein sequence: CASGRGHSGELFF.

The chain recombines TRBV4-2 with TRBJ2-7; unclear D gene. The CDR3 totals 12 residues. Germline V gene lookup returns CDR1 LGHNA and CDR2 YNFKEQ. Trimming removed 4 bases from V and 5 bases from J, with 9 bases in between. CDR3 bases: TGTGCCAGCAGCCCCTCAGTGGACGAGCAGTACTTC. This translates into CASSPSVDEQYF.

This rearrangement joins TRBV11-2 to TRBJ1-1; 7 positions agree with TRBD1. The V gene end was trimmed by 8 bases and the J gene end by 4 bases; junction bases not matched to a gene: 4. The length of the CDR3 is 12 residues. The germline CDR1 and CDR2 sequences are SGHAT and FQNNGV. For the CDR3, the DNA is TGTGCCAGCCGACAGGGCGGCACTGAAGCTTTCTTT. It is translated as CASRQGGTEAFF.

J is TRBJ2-2 and V is TRBV30, with D maybe TRBD1 (5 bases). From germline, CDR1 is GTSNPN and CDR2 SVGIG (reference sequence). The length of the CDR3 is 15 residues. The V end lost 4 bases, the J end lost 0 bases, and 12 bases lay between the germline ends. This CDR3 reads CAWTLGVANTGELFF. The CDR3 DNA reads as TGTGCCTGGACCCTAGGGGTCGCGAACACCGGGGAGCTGTTTTTT.

The chain is built from TRBV6-1 and TRBJ2-1; 7 bases are shared with TRBD2. Germline V CDR1 and CDR2: MNHNS, SASEGT. This CDR3 is 17 amino acids long. Trimming took 2 bases from V and 7 from J; bases not matched to a gene: 14. The CDR3 spells CASSERTGGSTRNEQFF. The CDR3 nucleotides are TGTGCCAGCAGTGAAAGAACGGGCGGGAGCACACGGAATGAGCAGTTCTTC.

The chain carries TRBV19 and TRBJ2-3, with 15 bases identical to TRBD2. From germline, CDR1 is LNHDA and CDR2 SQIVND (reference sequence). The CDR3 spans 19 residues. The J segment lost 1 base and the V segment lost 1 base, leaving 6 bases of the junction unmatched. The CDR3 here is CASSIGRTSGRDGTDTQYF. DNA for the CDR3: TGTGCCAGTAGTATAGGTCGGACTAGCGGGAGGGACGGCACAGATACGCAGTATTTT.

The chain links TRBV2 to TRBJ2-2, with 7 bases that match TRBD1. The germline gives CDR1 SNHLY, CDR2 FYNNEI. The length of the CDR3 is 15 residues. Trimming cost V 1 base and J 6 bases; bases outside gene matches: 5. The CDR3 coding sequence is TGTGCCAGCAGTGAAGAAGGGGGCGGTGCCGGGGAGCTGTTTTTT. Its translation: CASSEEGGGAGELFF. The full variable domain, rest sourced from reference TRBV2 and TRBJ2-2, is EPEVTQTPSHQVTQMGQEVILRCVPISNHLYFYWYRQILGQKVEFLVSFYNNEISEKSEIFDDQFSVERPDGSNFTLKIRSTKLEDSAMYFCASSEEGGGAGELFFGEGSRLTVL.

CDR3 DNA sequence: TGTGCCAGCAGTTTACAGGGGAACACTGAAGCTTTCTTT. Amino acids: CASSLQGNTEAFF. V gene TRBV28 combines with J gene TRBJ1-1, with D perhaps TRBD1 (5 bases). The V and J ends lost 2 bases and 1 base respectively, with 5 bases between them. The germline CDR1 and CDR2 sequences are MDHEN and SYDVKM. CDR3 length: 13 residues.

The chain combines TRBV30 with TRBJ1-5; possible D gene TRBD1, 6 bases. Trimming stripped 0 bases from V and 7 bases from J, with 10 bases between. Germline CDR1 reads GTSNPN; CDR2 reads SVGIG (reference sequence). The CDR3 runs 13 residues. The CDR3 region has the DNA TGTGCCTGGAGTGTCGGGGGGCACCAGCCCCAGCATTTT. It specifies CAWSVGGHQPQHF. Looking up the rest from reference TRBV30 and TRBJ1-5 gives the full variable domain: SQTIHQWPATLVQPVGSPLSLECTVEGTSNPNLYWYRQAAGRGLQLLFYSVGIGQISSEVPQNLSASRPQDRQFILSSKKLLLSDSGFYLCAWSVGGHQPQHFGDGTRLSIL.

CDR3: CASSFSGLAGQYF. As DNA, the CDR3 is TGCGCCAGCAGCTTCTCAGGTCTCGCGGGGCAGTACTTC. The V call is TRBV5-1, the J call TRBJ2-7; D perhaps matches TRBD2 (5 bases). The CDR3 extends over 13 amino acids. V lost 2 bases and J 9 bases, leaving 15 bases between the germline ends. Germline assignment: CDR1 SGHRS and CDR2 YFSETQ.

The CDR3 protein is CASSLQGDYSPLHF. The CDR3 DNA reads TGCGCCAGCAGCTTACAGGGGGATTATTCACCCCTCCACTTT. The chain recombines TRBV5-1 with TRBJ1-6, with TRBD1 identical over 8 bases. Trimming removed 2 bases from V and 8 bases from J; junction bases left unmatched: 3. The germline V gene has CDR1 SGHRS and CDR2 YFSETQ. The CDR3 runs 14 residues.

The chain couples TRBV5-6 to TRBJ1-3; weak D call: TRBD1 (5 bases). Trimming took 3 bases from V and 0 from J, leaving 10 bases between them. CDR3 length equals 15 residues. Germline loops: CDR1 SGHDT, CDR2 YYEEEE. DNA of the CDR3: TGTGCCAGCAGCTCCGACAGTCACTCTGGAAACACCATATATTTT. Translating it yields CASSSDSHSGNTIYF.

This clone was seen just once. The DNA of the CDR3 is TGTGCCAGCACCGATCGGGGGAGTGGTTCCGACGAGCAGTACTTC. This encodes CASTDRGSGSDEQYF. The chain employs TRBV27 and TRBJ2-7; a weak D match, TRBD2 (6 bases). Germline CDR1 is MNHEY and CDR2 is SMNVEV (reference sequence). The V end lost 7 bases, the J end lost 5 bases, and 21 bases lay between the germline ends. CDR3 length equals 15 residues.

The CDR3 spells CASSPSGATNEKLFF. CDR3 in DNA: TGTGCCAGCAGCCCGTCCGGAGCAACTAATGAAAAACTGTTTTTT. The rearrangement uses TRBV7-2 and TRBJ1-4, with D uncertain. V lost 5 bases and J 0 bases, leaving 10 bases between the germline ends. The germline CDR1 and CDR2 sequences are SGHTA and FQGNSA. CDR3 length: 15 amino acids.

This rearrangement joins TRBV28 to TRBJ1-5; D is unresolved. Between the trimmed V and J ends, which lost 2 bases and 5 bases, there was a span of 10 bases. The CDR3 sequence is 14 residues long. Germline CDR1 MDHEN, CDR2 SYDVKM. The CDR3: CASSLRGFYQPQHF. The DNA of the CDR3 is TGTGCCAGCAGTTTAAGAGGGTTCTATCAGCCCCAGCATTTT.

This clone occurred once. V is TRBV7-2 and J is TRBJ2-7; 14 bases are a match to TRBD2. The CDR3 totals 19 residues. With V trimmed by 7 bases and J by 1 base, 15 bases remained unmatched. CDR1 is SGHTA, CDR2 FQGNSA, per germline. The CDR3 sequence is CASMKSGTSGSEPSYEQYF. CDR3 coding DNA: TGTGCCAGCATGAAATCCGGGACTAGCGGGAGTGAGCCATCCTACGAGCAGTACTTC.

This clone showed up just a few times. The chain uses TRBV20-1 and TRBJ1-2; D not certain. The CDR3 spans 11 residues. The V end lost 0 bases, the J end lost 8 bases, and 7 bases lay between the germline ends. CDR1 is DFQATT and CDR2 is SNEGSKA in the germline V gene (reference sequence). In DNA, the CDR3 is TGCAGTGCTAGAGATCCCCTGGGCTACACCTTC. It encodes CSARDPLGYTF.